This T cell receptor beta chain was profiled in a study of T cell responses to AZD1222 COVID-19 vaccine. Study outcomes and limitations: Most donors were white British and more were female, and clonal diversity was possibly underestimated. Targets within unmutated variant regions were reportedly found for nearly half of spike-specific TCRs.

TCRdb's copy holds only in-frame clones and misses some; the assay was immunoSEQ multiplex PCR. The sample gives roughly 120,000 clones, 86% of which show up once; approximately 18% is in the top ten. The CDR3 sequence is 13 residues long. CDR1 and CDR2 (germline): SGHVS, FNYEAQ. The V gene lost 2 bases and the J gene lost 7 bases, with 9 bases spanning the gap. For this clone: The antigen is undetermined.

This clonotype was obtained from an adult who received the AZD1222 COVID-19 vaccine. This sequence joins TRBV7-6 and TRBJ1-5; D gene ambiguous. The sequencing here drew on peripheral blood, taken 28 days after the second AZD1222 dose. The CDR3 nucleotides are TGTGCCAGCAGCTTATCAATTGGCCAGCCCCAGCATTTT. Its translation: CASSLSIGQPQHF.